This TCR beta chain was recorded in a study of CD4 T cells in relation to SARS-CoV-2 and coronaviruses. Overall study: The HLA restriction of the shared crossreactive spike epitopes was mapped.

Before the COVID-19 pandemic, during about 2011-2019, CD4+ T cells were taken from unexposed donors. After about ten days of culture, CD4+ T cells were isolated. Cells permitting, SARS-CoV-2 S/N and four cold-coronavirus spikes were tested on unexposed-donor CD4+ T cells. Profiled with immunoSEQ multiplex PCR; TCRdb holds only in-frame clones, not every one. The table has roughly 17,000 clones, nearly 85% seen once. Of note for this clone: Its antigen remains unidentified.

CDR1 and CDR2 from the germline V gene are SGHRS and YFSETQ. Unmatched junction bases numbered 5, after V lost 4 bases and J lost 9 bases. The CDR3 is 15 residues long. V is TRBV5-1 and J is TRBJ2-1; TRBD2 agrees at 15 bases. The TCR sequence derives from a human donor in good health. Sequencing was carried out using CD4+ T cells from PBMCs, cultured in vitro. The CDR3 sequence: CASSMGLAGGGEQFF. CDR3 nucleotides: TGCGCCAGCAGCATGGGACTAGCGGGAGGCGGTGAGCAGTTCTTC.